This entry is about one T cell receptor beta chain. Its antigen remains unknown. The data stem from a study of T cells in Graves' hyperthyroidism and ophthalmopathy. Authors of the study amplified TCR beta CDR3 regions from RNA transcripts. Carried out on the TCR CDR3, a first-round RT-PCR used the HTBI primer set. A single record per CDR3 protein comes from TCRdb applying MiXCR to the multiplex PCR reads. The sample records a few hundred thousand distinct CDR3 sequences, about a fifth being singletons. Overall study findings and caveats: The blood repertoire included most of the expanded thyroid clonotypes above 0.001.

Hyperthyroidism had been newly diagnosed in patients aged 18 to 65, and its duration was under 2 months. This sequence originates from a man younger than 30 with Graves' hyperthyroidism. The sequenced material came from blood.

Here the CDR3 DNA reads TGTGCCAGCAGCCAAAGACAGGGCAGGGACACTGAAGCTTTCTTT. This sequence encodes CASSQRQGRDTEAFF. This sequence joins TRBV12-3 or TRBV12-4 and TRBJ1-1; 7 bases match TRBD1. The V segment lost 6 bases and the J segment 3 bases; nucleotides outside the gene matches: 10. This CDR3 contains 15 residues.